This note documents a single TCR beta chain sequence. Clones were sequenced by immunoSEQ multiplex PCR, and TCRdb holds only the in-frame ones, with some missing. The sample includes more than 110,000 clones, approximately 84% of them seen just once. J lost 0 bases, V lost 7 bases, and 5 bases had no gene match. This CDR3 is 14 amino acids long. The V gene's germline CDR1 is MDHEN and CDR2 SYDVKM. This sample is drawn from a study of blood T cell repertoires in COVID-19. The wider study: The cDNA or gDNA used as material had been derived from T cells, B-cell-depleted T cells, or PBMCs.

The source is a human donor in a cohort sampled during active COVID-19. The genes are TRBV28 and TRBJ1-1; TRBD1 matches at 7 bases. Source material: peripheral blood. CDR3 residues: CASNMGQMNTEAFF. CDR3 nucleotides: TGTGCCAGCAATATGGGACAGATGAACACTGAAGCTTTCTTT.